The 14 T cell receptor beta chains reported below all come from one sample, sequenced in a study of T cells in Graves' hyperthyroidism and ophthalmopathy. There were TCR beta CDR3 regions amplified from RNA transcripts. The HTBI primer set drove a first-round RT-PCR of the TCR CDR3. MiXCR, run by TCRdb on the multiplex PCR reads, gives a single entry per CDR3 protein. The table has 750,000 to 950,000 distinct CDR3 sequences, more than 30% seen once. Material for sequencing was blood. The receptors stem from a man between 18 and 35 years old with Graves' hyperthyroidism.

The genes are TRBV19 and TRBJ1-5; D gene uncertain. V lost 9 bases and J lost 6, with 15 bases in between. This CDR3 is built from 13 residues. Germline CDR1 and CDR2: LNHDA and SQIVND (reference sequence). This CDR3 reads CASKPGITQPQHF. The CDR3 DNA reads TGTGCCAGCAAGCCGGGGATAACTCAGCCCCAGCATTTT.

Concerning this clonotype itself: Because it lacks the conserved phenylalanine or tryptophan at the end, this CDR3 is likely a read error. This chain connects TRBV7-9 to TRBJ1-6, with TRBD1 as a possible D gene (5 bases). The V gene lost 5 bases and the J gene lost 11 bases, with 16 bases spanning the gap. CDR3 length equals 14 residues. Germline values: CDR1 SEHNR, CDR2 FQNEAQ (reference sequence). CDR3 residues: CASSQESGEAPLHL. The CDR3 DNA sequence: TGTGCCAGCAGCCAAGAATCGGGGGAGGCACCCCTCCACCTT.

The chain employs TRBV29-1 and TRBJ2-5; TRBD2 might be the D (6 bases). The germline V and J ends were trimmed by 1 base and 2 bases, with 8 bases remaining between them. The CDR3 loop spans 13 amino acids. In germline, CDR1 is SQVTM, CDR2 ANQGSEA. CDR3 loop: CSVEGAGQETQYF. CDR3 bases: TGCAGCGTTGAAGGGGCGGGACAAGAGACCCAGTACTTC.

CDR3 sequence (DNA): TGCAGTGCTAAAAGGGCAGGGGCAGGGGCTGGCGAGACCCAGTACTTC. Encoded protein: CSAKRAGAGAGETQYF. This chain joins TRBV20-1 and TRBJ2-5; maybe TRBD1 (6 bases). The CDR3 has 16 amino acids. The V gene's germline CDR1 is DFQATT and CDR2 SNEGSKA (reference sequence). The V and J ends lost 4 bases and 5 bases respectively, with 23 bases between them.

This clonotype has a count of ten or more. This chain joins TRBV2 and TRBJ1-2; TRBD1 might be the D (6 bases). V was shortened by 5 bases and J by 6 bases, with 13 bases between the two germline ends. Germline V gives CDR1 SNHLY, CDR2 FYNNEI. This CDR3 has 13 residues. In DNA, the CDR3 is TGTGCCAGCAGTTTAGATACAGGGAATGGCTACACCTTC. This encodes CASSLDTGNGYTF.

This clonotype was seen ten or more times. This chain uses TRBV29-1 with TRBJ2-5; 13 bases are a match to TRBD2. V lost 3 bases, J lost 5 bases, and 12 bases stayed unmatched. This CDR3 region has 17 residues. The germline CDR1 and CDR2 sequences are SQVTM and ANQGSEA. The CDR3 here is CSVEEGLAGFVRETQYF. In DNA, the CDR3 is TGCAGCGTTGAGGAGGGACTAGCGGGATTCGTCCGGGAGACCCAGTACTTC. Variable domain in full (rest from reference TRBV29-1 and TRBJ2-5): SAVISQKPSRDICQRGTSLTIQCQVDSQVTMMFWYRQQPGQSLTLIATANQGSEATYESGFVIDKFPISRPNLTFSTLTVSNMSPEDSSIYLCSVEEGLAGFVRETQYFGPGTRLLVL.

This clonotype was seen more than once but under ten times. The CDR3 here is CASSLWSSGGPEETQYF. In nucleotides, the CDR3 is TGTGCCAGCAGCTTATGGAGTAGCGGGGGGCCAGAGGAGACCCAGTACTTC. The rearrangement links TRBV11-3 to TRBJ2-5; 10 nucleotides agree with TRBD2. There are 17 residues in the CDR3. CDR1 and CDR2 from the germline V gene are SGHNT and YENEEA. The ends lost 2 bases at V and 5 bases at J; junction bases unmatched: 11.

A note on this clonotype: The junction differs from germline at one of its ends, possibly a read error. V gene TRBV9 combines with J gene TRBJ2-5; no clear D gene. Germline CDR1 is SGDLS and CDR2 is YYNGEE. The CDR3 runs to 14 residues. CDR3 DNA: TGTGCCAGCAGCGTAGCAGGCGGCCCGGAGACCCAGTGCTTC. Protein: CASSVAGGPETQCF.

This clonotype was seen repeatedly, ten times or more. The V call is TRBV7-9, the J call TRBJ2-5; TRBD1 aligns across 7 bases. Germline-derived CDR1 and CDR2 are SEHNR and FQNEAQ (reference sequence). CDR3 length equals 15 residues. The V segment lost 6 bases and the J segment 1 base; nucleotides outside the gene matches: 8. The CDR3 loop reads CASSRPGTAQETQYF. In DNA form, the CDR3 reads TGTGCCAGCAGTCGCCCCGGGACAGCCCAAGAGACCCAGTACTTC.

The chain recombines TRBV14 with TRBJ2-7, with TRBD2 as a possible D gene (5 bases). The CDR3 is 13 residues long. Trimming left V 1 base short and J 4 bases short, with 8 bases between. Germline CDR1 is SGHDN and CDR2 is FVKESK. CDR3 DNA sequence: TGTGCCAGCAGCCAAGTGGAGGATTACGAGCAGTACTTC. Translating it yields CASSQVEDYEQYF.

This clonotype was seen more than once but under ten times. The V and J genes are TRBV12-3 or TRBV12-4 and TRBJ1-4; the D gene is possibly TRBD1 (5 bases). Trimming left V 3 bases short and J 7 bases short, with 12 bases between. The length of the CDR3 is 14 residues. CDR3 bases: TGTGCCAGCAGTTTCAAGGGGCGGGGTGAAAAACTGTTTTTT. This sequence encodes CASSFKGRGEKLFF.

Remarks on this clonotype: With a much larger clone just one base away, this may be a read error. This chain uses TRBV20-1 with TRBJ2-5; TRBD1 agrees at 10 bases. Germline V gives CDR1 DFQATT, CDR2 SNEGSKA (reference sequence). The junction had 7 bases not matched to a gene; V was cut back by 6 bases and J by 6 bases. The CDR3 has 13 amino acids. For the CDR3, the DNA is TGCAGTGCCGAGAGGACAGGGGGGCAGACCCAGTACTTC. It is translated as CSAERTGGQTQYF.

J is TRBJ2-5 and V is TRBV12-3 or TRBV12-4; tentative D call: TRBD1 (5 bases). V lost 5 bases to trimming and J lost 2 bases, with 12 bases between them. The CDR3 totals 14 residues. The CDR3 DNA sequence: TGTGCCAGCAGTCACGGACACCAACAAGAGACCCAGTACTTC. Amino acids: CASSHGHQQETQYF.

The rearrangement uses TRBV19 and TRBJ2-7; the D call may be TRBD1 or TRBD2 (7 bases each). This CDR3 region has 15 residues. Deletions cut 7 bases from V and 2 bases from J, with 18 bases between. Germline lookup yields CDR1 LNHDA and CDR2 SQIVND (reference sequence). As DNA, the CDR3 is TGTGCCAGTAAGCCCAGGGGGGGGTCTACCTACGAGCAGTACTTC. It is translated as CASKPRGGSTYEQYF.